Listed below are T cell receptor beta chains from one sample, sequenced in a study of blood T cells in healthy people across ages. MiXCR, applied by TCRdb to the 5' RACE reads, yields one record per CDR3 protein. The data show just over 800,000 distinct CDR3 sequences, approximately 65% seen once. Input material: blood. These receptors were taken from a man younger than 40 in good health. Both conserved end residues are part of each CDR3. The D gene is left open where the match is weak. Only part of the rows carry a size: once, few, many, or a class if the clone is expanded.

V gene	D gene	J gene	clone size	CDR3 DNA	CDR3 protein
TRBV4-1	TRBD2	TRBJ2-1	few	TGCGCCAGCAGCCAAGGGTTACTAGCGGGGGGGGTCAGGGATGAGCAGTTCTTC	CASSQGLLAGGVRDEQFF
TRBV6-2/TRBV6-3	-	TRBJ1-5	-	TGTGCCAGCAGCTTCCACGACAGAGCCTATAGCAATCAGCCCCAGCATTTT	CASSFHDRAYSNQPQHF
TRBV6-2/TRBV6-3	-	TRBJ2-4	-	TGTGCCAGCAGTTACTCGACAAGGGGGGAAGCCAAAAACATTCAGTACTTC	CASSYSTRGEAKNIQYF
TRBV12-3/TRBV12-4	-	TRBJ2-7	few	TGTGCCAGCAGTTTTCTCCTCCCCCTCGACGAGCAGTACTTC	CASSFLLPLDEQYF
TRBV18	-	TRBJ2-7	-	TGTGCCAGCTCACCAGAGGGAGGACAACGCGTCAGGCAGTACTTC	CASSPEGGQRVRQYF
TRBV6-2/TRBV6-3	-	TRBJ1-2	-	TGTGCCAGCAGCCGCTCCCAGGGAAGATATGGCTACACCTTC	CASSRSQGRYGYTF
TRBV7-2	-	TRBJ2-4	-	TGTGCCAGCAGCTTAGGGCGGGGTCAAGGGGAGCAGTACTTC	CASSLGRGQGEQYF
TRBV15	-	TRBJ1-4	-	TGTGCCACCAGCAGAGTATACGGGCCTGCTAATGAAAAACTGTTTTTT	CATSRVYGPANEKLFF
TRBV24-1	-	TRBJ2-1	-	TGTGCCACCAGTGATCTGCAGGGGTACAATGAGCAGTTCTTC	CATSDLQGYNEQFF
TRBV10-3	-	TRBJ1-2	-	TGTGCCATCAGTGAGCAAGTTAACTATGGCTACACCTTC	CAISEQVNYGYTF
TRBV20-1	-	TRBJ2-5	few	TGCAGTGCTAAAGACCCATTGGGACCCTGGGAAGGAGAGACCCAGTACTTC	CSAKDPLGPWEGETQYF
TRBV20-1	-	TRBJ2-3	-	TGCAGTGCTAGATCTGGGGGACCCACAGATACGCAGTATTTT	CSARSGGPTDTQYF
TRBV7-2	-	TRBJ2-3	-	TGTGCCAGCAGCTTAATAGAAACTAGCACAGATACGCAGTATTTT	CASSLIETSTDTQYF
TRBV19	-	TRBJ2-1	-	TGTGCCAGTAGTATAGGGAGGCAGGGGACAATGTACAATGAGCAGTTCTTC	CASSIGRQGTMYNEQFF
TRBV5-1	TRBD1	TRBJ2-7	few	TGCGCCAGCAGCTCCGGGACAGCTATCGTCGGCGGCGAGCAGTACTTC	CASSSGTAIVGGEQYF
TRBV29-1	TRBD1	TRBJ2-4	few	TGCAGCGTCGCGGGACAGGGGGGAGAGCAGTACTTC	CSVAGQGGEQYF
TRBV25-1	-	TRBJ1-6	-	TGTGCCAGCAAACTCTTAGGTGATAATTCACCCCTCCACTTT	CASKLLGDNSPLHF
TRBV2	TRBD1	TRBJ2-1	-	TGTGCCACCCAGACTGACAGGGTAGGCCATGAGCAGTTCTTC	CATQTDRVGHEQFF
TRBV29-1	TRBD2	TRBJ2-1	-	TGCAGCGCTGACAGCGGGGGCGGAAATGAGCAGTTCTTC	CSADSGGGNEQFF
TRBV7-2	TRBD1	TRBJ1-5	few	TGTGCCAGCAGCTCACAGGGGGGGCAGCCCCAGCATTTT	CASSSQGGQPQHF
TRBV9	TRBD2	TRBJ2-5	-	TGTGCCAGCAGCCCATGGGGGGGGACGTACGACAATGAGCAGTACTTC	CASSPWGGTYDNEQYF
TRBV7-8	TRBD1	TRBJ2-5	few	TGTGCCAGCAGCTTCCGGGACAGGGTAGACGAGACCCAGTACTTC	CASSFRDRVDETQYF
TRBV2	-	TRBJ1-2	once	TGTGCCAGCAGTGAATTCGGGAGTAACTATGGCTACACCTTC	CASSEFGSNYGYTF
TRBV13	TRBD2	TRBJ2-6	-	TGTGCCAGCAGCTCCGCTAGCGGGGGGGGCTCTGGGGCCAACGTCCTGACTTTC	CASSSASGGGSGANVLTF
TRBV4-3	TRBD2	TRBJ2-1	-	TGCGCCAGCAGCCAAGGGGAGGGACTAGCGGGGTACAATGAGCAGTTCTTC	CASSQGEGLAGYNEQFF
TRBV14	TRBD1	TRBJ2-2	once	TGTGCCAGCAGCCGACTCCGGGACAGAAACACCGGGGAGCTGTTTTTT	CASSRLRDRNTGELFF
TRBV13	-	TRBJ2-2	once	TGTGCCAGCAGCTTAGATTCTAGGACAGACACCGGGGAGCTGTTTTTT	CASSLDSRTDTGELFF
TRBV2	TRBD2	TRBJ2-5	-	TGTGCCAGCAGCACCTTGGGACTAGCGGGGGGCATGGAGACTCAGTACTTC	CASSTLGLAGGMETQYF
TRBV6-2/TRBV6-3	TRBD2	TRBJ2-7	-	TGTGCCAGCAGTTGGGGGGGAAGGATCGAGCAGTACTTC	CASSWGGRIEQYF
TRBV4-3	TRBD1	TRBJ2-1	few	TGCGCCAGCAGCCAAGATGTGGGACAGTCCTACAATGAGCAGTTCTTC	CASSQDVGQSYNEQFF
TRBV12-3/TRBV12-4	-	TRBJ2-1	-	TGTGCCAGCAGTTTGGCAGGTCACACTATCAATGAGCAGTTCTTC	CASSLAGHTINEQFF
TRBV7-3	-	TRBJ2-5	many	TGTGCCAGCAGCTTGGGGTCTGGGAAAGAGACCCAGTACTTC	CASSLGSGKETQYF
TRBV20-1	TRBD2	TRBJ2-5	-	TGCAGTGCGAAAGGACTAGCGGGGTACCAAGAGACCCAGTACTTC	CSAKGLAGYQETQYF
TRBV12-3/TRBV12-4	TRBD1	TRBJ2-4	-	TGTGTCAGCAGGACAGGGGGGCAAAACATTCAGTACTTC	CVSRTGGQNIQYF
TRBV11-2	TRBD1	TRBJ2-7	-	TGTGCCAGCAGCTCCAGGACAGGGAACGGCTACGAGCAGTACTTC	CASSSRTGNGYEQYF
TRBV12-3/TRBV12-4	TRBD2	TRBJ2-6	-	TGTGCCAGCAGTTTAAGGGCGGGGGGTTCTTTTCTCTCTGGGGCCAACGTCCTGACTTTC	CASSLRAGGSFLSGANVLTF
TRBV4-2	-	TRBJ2-2	-	TGTGCCACCCGAGCGACTCCGAACACCGGGGAGCTGTTTTTT	CATRATPNTGELFF
TRBV29-1	-	TRBJ2-3	-	TGCAGCAGCCACCAGGACGTCACAGATACGCAGTATTTT	CSSHQDVTDTQYF
TRBV6-5	TRBD1	TRBJ1-2	-	TGTGCCAGCAGTTCCCAGACAGGGGCCCCACTAAGCGGCTACACCTTC	CASSSQTGAPLSGYTF
TRBV6-5	-	TRBJ2-3	-	TGTGCCAGCAACCCGCTGGGGGGCACAGATACGCAGTATTTT	CASNPLGGTDTQYF
TRBV6-5	-	TRBJ2-3	few	TGTGCCAGCAGTTCTCAACCGGGACCCAAAACAGATACGCAGTATTTT	CASSSQPGPKTDTQYF
TRBV4-3	-	TRBJ2-1	-	TGCGCTAGCAGCCAAGTTCATAACCCCTACAATGAGCAGTTCTTC	CASSQVHNPYNEQFF
TRBV9	-	TRBJ2-1	-	TGTGCCAGCAGCCCCACGGGCCCTCCAGGAGGCAATGAGCAGTTCTTC	CASSPTGPPGGNEQFF
TRBV9	TRBD2	TRBJ2-7	-	TGTGCCAGCAGCGTACTAGCGGGGGGTCCCAGCTCCTACGAGCAGTACTTC	CASSVLAGGPSSYEQYF
TRBV9	-	TRBJ2-1	-	TGTGCCAGCAGCGCCTTGGATGGTGAGCAGTTCTTC	CASSALDGEQFF
TRBV4-3	-	TRBJ1-5	-	-	CASSQEVQGRTYFGPGTPQHF
TRBV5-1	-	TRBJ2-1	-	TGCGCCAGCAGCTTGATGGGCAGCCAGAGCTCCTACAATGAGCAGTTCTTC	CASSLMGSQSSYNEQFF
TRBV24-1	TRBD2	TRBJ2-3	-	TGTGCCACCAGTGACCCTAGCGGGGCGACGCAGTATTTT	CATSDPSGATQYF
TRBV3-1	TRBD2	TRBJ2-3	few	TGTGCCAGCAGCCGCCTAGCGGGGGGCCTGCTTAGCACAGATACGCAGTATTTT	CASSRLAGGLLSTDTQYF
TRBV10-3	-	TRBJ1-2	-	TGTGCCATCAGTGAGTCCCACAGTAGGTACTATGGCTACACCTTC	CAISESHSRYYGYTF
TRBV28	-	TRBJ1-2	-	TGTGCCAGCAGTTTGGGTAACAGAATTTATGGCTACACCTTC	CASSLGNRIYGYTF
TRBV4-3	TRBD2	TRBJ2-1	-	TGCGCCAGCAGCCAAGAGGGGCGGGGGGGTTACAATGAGCAGTTCTTC	CASSQEGRGGYNEQFF
TRBV4-2	-	TRBJ2-1	-	TGTGCCAGCAGCCCTGTAGGGGCATTCAATGAGCAGTTCTTC	CASSPVGAFNEQFF
TRBV28	TRBD1	TRBJ2-7	-	TGTGCCAGCAGTTTCCTCCTGGGACAGGGGCTTAACGAGCAGTACTTC	CASSFLLGQGLNEQYF
TRBV4-2	-	TRBJ2-7	-	TGTGCCAGCAGCCAAGGTATTAGCGGACCCTACGAGCAGTACTTC	CASSQGISGPYEQYF
TRBV4-2	TRBD2	TRBJ2-1	-	TGTGCCAGCAGCCAAGAAGTAGGTACTAGCGGGGCGAATGAGCAGTTCTTC	CASSQEVGTSGANEQFF
TRBV4-2	TRBD1	TRBJ2-7	few	TGTGCCAGCAGCCAAGATTGGGGGACAGAATACGAGCAGTACTTC	CASSQDWGTEYEQYF
TRBV27	-	TRBJ1-4	-	TGTGCCAGCAGTTACCACAGGGCCCAGGGTAATGAAAAACTGTTTTTT	CASSYHRAQGNEKLFF
TRBV27	TRBD1	TRBJ2-7	-	TGTGCCAGCAGTTTAAGCCCGGGACAGGGCCCCTACGAGCAGTACTTC	CASSLSPGQGPYEQYF